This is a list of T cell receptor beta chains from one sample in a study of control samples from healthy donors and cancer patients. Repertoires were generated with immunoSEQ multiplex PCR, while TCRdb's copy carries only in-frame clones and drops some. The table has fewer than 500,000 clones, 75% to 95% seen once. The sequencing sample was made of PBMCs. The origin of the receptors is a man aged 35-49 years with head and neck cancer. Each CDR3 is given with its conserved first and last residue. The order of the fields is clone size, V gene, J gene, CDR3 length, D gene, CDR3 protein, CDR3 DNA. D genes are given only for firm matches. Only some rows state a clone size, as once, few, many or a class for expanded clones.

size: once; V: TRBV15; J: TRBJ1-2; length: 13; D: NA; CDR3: CATSMPGEAGYTF; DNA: TGTGCCACCAGCATGCCAGGGGAGGCGGGCTACACCTTC
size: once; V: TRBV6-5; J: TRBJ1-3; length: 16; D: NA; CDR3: CASSYSSSVSGNTIYF; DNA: TGTGCCAGCAGTTACTCGTCCTCGGTCTCTGGAAACACCATATATTTT
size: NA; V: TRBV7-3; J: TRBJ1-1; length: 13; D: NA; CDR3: CASSILLNTEAFF; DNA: TGTGCCAGCAGTATTCTACTGAACACTGAAGCTTTCTTT
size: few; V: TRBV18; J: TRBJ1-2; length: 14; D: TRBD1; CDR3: CASSPVGQPYGYTF; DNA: TGTGCCAGCTCACCGGTGGGACAGCCCTATGGCTACACCTTC
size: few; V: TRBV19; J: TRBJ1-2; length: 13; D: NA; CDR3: CASSIVKGSGYTF; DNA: TGTGCCAGTAGTATAGTGAAGGGGTCTGGCTACACCTTC
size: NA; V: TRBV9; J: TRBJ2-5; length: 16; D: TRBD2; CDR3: CASSVARSGGQETQYF; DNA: TGTGCCAGCAGCGTAGCCCGTTCGGGGGGGCAAGAGACCCAGTACTTC
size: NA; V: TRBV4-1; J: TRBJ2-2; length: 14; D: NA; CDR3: CASSQGESTGELFF; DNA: TGCGCCAGCAGTCAAGGAGAGAGCACCGGGGAGCTGTTTTTT
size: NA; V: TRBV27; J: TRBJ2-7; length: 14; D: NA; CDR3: CASRPLTVPYEQYF; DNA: TGTGCCAGCAGGCCCCTCACTGTACCCTACGAGCAGTACTTC
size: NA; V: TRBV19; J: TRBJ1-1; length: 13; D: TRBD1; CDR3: CATRDSLNTEAFF; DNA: TGTGCCACACGGGACAGCCTGAACACTGAAGCTTTCTTT
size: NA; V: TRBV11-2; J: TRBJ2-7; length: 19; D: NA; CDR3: CASSLVPSPQLPYSYEQYF; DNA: TGTGCCAGCAGCTTAGTACCCTCCCCTCAGCTACCCTACTCCTACGAGCAGTACTTC
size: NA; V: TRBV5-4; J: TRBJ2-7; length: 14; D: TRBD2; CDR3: CASTPGGGFNEQYF; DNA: TGTGCCAGCACCCCCGGGGGAGGGTTCAACGAGCAGTACTTC
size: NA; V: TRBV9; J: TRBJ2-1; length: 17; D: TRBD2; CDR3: CASSVETSGGYYNEQFF; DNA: TGTGCCAGCAGCGTAGAGACTAGCGGGGGGTACTACAATGAGCAGTTCTTC
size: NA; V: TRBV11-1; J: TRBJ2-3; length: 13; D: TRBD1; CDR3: CASRDTGAGTQYF; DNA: TGTGCCAGCAGGGACACAGGGGCAGGCACGCAGTATTTT
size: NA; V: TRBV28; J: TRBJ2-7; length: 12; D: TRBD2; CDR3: CASRVAGGEQYF; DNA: TGTGCCAGTCGGGTGGCGGGAGGCGAGCAGTACTTC
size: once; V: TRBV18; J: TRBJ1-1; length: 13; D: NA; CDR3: CASSPNRDGEAFF; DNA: TGTGCCAGCTCACCCAACAGGGACGGTGAAGCTTTCTTT
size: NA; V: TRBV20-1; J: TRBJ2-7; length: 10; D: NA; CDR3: CSAAVYEQYF; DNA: TGCAGTGCCGCGGTCTACGAGCAGTACTTC
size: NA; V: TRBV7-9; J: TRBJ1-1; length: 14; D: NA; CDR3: CASSLGQGKTEAFF; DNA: TGTGCCAGCAGCTTAGGTCAGGGTAAGACTGAAGCTTTCTTT
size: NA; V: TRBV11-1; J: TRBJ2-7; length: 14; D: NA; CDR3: CASTQAGATYEQYF; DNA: TGTGCCAGCACCCAAGCGGGCGCAACCTACGAGCAGTACTTC
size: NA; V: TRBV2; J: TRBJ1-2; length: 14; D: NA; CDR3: CASSEVGRRTGYTF; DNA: TGTGCCAGCAGTGAAGTAGGCAGGCGCACCGGCTACACCTTC
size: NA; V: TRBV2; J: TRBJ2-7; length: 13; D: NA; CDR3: CASSRRTIHEQYF; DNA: TGTGCCAGCTCCCGGAGGACAATCCACGAGCAGTACTTC
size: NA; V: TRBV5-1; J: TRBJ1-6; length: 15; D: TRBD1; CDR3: CASSLRTGTNSPLHF; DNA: TGCGCCAGCAGCCTTCGGACAGGGACCAATTCACCCCTCCACTTT
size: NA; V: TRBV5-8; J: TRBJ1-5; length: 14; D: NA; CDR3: CASNEGDSNQPQHF; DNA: TGTGCCAGCAACGAGGGGGATAGCAATCAGCCCCAGCATTTT
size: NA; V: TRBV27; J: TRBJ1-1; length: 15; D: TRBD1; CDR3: CASNSGTGPVVEAFF; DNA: TGTGCCAGCAACTCCGGGACAGGGCCTGTGGTTGAAGCTTTCTTT
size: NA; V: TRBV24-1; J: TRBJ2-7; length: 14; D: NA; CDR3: CATSDLTGSYEQYF; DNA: TGTGCCACCAGTGATTTGACAGGGAGTTACGAGCAGTACTTC
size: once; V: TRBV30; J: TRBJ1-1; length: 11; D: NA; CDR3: CAWSDGTEAFF; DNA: TGTGCCTGGAGTGACGGTACTGAAGCTTTCTTT
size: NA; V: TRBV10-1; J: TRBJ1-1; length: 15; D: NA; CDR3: CASSDTGIMNTEAFF; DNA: TGCGCCAGCAGTGACACAGGAATCATGAACACTGAAGCTTTCTTT
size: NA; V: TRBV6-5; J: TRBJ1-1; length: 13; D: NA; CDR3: CASSTLRGTEAFF; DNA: TGTGCCAGCAGCACCCTTCGGGGCACTGAAGCTTTCTTT
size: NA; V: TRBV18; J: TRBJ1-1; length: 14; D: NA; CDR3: CASSFQQGDTEAFF; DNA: TGTGCCAGCTCATTCCAACAGGGCGACACTGAAGCTTTCTTT
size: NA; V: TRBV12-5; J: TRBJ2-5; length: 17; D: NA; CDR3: CASGLGGAGRAQETQYF; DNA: TGTGCTAGTGGTTTGGGTGGCGCGGGGCGGGCACAAGAGACCCAGTACTTC
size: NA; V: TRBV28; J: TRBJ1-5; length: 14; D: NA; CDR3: CASSLAPGIQPQHF; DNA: TGTGCCAGCAGTTTAGCACCGGGTATCCAGCCCCAGCATTTT
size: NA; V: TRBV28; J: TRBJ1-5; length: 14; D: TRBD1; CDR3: CASSLSQGDQPQHF; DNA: TGTGCCAGCAGTTTATCGCAGGGGGATCAGCCCCAGCATTTT
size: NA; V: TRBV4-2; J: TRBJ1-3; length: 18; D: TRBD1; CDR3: CASSQVHRGSQSGNTIYF; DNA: TGTGCCAGCAGCCAAGTCCACAGGGGGTCCCAATCTGGAAACACCATATATTTT
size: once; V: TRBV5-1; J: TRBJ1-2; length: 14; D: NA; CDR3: CASSPGGQTYGYTF; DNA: TGCGCCAGCAGCCCCGGGGGCCAGACGTACGGCTACACCTTC
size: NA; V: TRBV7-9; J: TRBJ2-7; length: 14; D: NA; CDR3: CASSLGTTNYEQYF; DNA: TGTGCCAGCAGCTTGGGGACCACCAACTACGAGCAGTACTTC
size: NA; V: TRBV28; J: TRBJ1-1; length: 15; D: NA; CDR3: CASSLYRAPNTEAFF; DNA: TGTGCCAGCAGTTTATACAGGGCCCCCAACACTGAAGCTTTCTTT
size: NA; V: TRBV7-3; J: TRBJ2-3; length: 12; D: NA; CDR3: CASSPRGDTQYF; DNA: TGTGCCAGCAGCCCTCGGGGGGATACGCAGTATTTT
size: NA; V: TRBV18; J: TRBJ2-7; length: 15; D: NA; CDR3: CASSPRGDSSYEQYF; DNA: TGTGCCAGCTCACCCAGGGGGGACAGCTCCTACGAGCAGTACTTC
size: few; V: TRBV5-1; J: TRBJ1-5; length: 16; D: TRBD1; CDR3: CASSLEPTGDNMPQHF; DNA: TGCGCCAGCAGCTTGGAACCGACAGGGGATAATATGCCCCAGCATTTT
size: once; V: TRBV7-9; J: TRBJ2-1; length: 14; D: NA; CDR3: CASSLATNYNEQFF; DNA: TGTGCCAGCAGCTTAGCGACAAATTACAATGAGCAGTTCTTC
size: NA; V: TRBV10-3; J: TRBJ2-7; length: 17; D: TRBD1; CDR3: CAIRPGQGEAGGYEQYF; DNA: TGTGCCATCCGGCCGGGACAGGGGGAAGCGGGAGGCTACGAGCAGTACTTC
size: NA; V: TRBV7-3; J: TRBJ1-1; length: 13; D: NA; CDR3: CASSLSGDTEAFF; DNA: TGTGCCAGCAGCTTATCTGGGGACACTGAAGCTTTCTTT
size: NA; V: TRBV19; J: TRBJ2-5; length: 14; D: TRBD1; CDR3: CASSIPGTAETQYF; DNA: TGTGCCAGTAGTATCCCCGGGACAGCGGAGACCCAGTACTTC
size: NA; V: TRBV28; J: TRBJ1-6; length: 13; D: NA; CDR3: CASSLAGTSPLHF; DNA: TGTGCCAGCAGTTTGGCAGGCACATCACCCCTCCACTTT
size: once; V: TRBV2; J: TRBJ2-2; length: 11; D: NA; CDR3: CARQNTGELFF; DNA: TGTGCCCGACAGAACACCGGGGAGCTGTTTTTT
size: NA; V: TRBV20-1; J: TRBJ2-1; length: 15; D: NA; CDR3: CSASLSGVLVDEQFF; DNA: TGCAGTGCTAGTTTGTCGGGCGTACTCGTGGATGAGCAGTTCTTC
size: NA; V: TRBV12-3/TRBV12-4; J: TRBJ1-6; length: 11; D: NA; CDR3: CATSNNSPLHF; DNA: TGTGCCACGAGTAATAATTCACCCCTCCACTTT
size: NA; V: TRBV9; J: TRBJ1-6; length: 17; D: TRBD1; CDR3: CASSETGTGAYNSPLHF; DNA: TGTGCCAGCAGCGAGACCGGGACAGGGGCCTATAATTCACCCCTCCACTTT
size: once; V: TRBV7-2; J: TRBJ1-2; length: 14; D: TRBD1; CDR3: CASSLRTGGNGYTF; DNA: TGTGCCAGCAGCCTCAGGACAGGGGGAAATGGCTACACCTTC
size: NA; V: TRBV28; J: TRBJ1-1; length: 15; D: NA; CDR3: CASSLWGSQNTEAFF; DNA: TGTGCCAGCAGTTTATGGGGCAGCCAGAACACTGAAGCTTTCTTT
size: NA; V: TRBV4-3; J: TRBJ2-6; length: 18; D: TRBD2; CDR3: CASSQDIGGGSGANVLTF; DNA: TGCGCCAGCAGCCAAGATATCGGGGGGGGGTCTGGGGCCAACGTCCTGACTTTC
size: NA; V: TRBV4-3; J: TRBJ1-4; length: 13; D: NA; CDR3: CASSQDADEKLFF; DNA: TGCGCCAGCAGCCAAGATGCGGATGAAAAACTGTTTTTT